These T cell receptor beta chains were read from a single sample in a study of T cell changes during pregnancy in multiple sclerosis. Data came from immunoSEQ multiplex PCR; TCRdb stores just in-frame clones and leaves some out. The table shows 70,000 to 80,000 clones, with more than 85% occurring only once. This sample comprised peripheral blood, obtained before pregnancy. All receptors come from a female donor with multiple sclerosis, enrolled in a pregnancy study. Both conserved end residues are part of each CDR3. The D gene is left open where the match is weak. Clone size is not always given. Where it is, it says once, few, many or a class for expanded clones.

D,J,size,V,DNA,CDR3
TRBD1,TRBJ2-7,NA,TRBV6-1,TGTGCCAGCAGTGAACTCACAGGGGGCGCTAAAGACTACGAGCAGTACTTC,CASSELTGGAKDYEQYF
TRBD2,TRBJ2-5,NA,TRBV2,TGTGCCAGCAGTGATGTTAGCGGGGGGGAGACCCAGTACTTC,CASSDVSGGETQYF
TRBD1,TRBJ1-5,NA,TRBV7-9,TGTGCCAGCAGCCCCGAGGCCGGACAGGGAAATCAGCCCCAGCATTTT,CASSPEAGQGNQPQHF
NA,TRBJ1-4,NA,TRBV19,TGTGCCAGTAGTCGGGCAGGGTCAACTAATGAAAAACTGTTTTTT,CASSRAGSTNEKLFF
NA,TRBJ1-1,NA,TRBV7-9,TGTGCCAGCAGCTTACCACGGTCTGAAGCTTTCTTT,CASSLPRSEAFF
NA,TRBJ2-2,NA,TRBV7-7,TGTGCCAGCAGCGGAGGGAGGGAGCTGTTTTTT,CASSGGRELFF
NA,TRBJ2-3,NA,TRBV27,TGTGCCAGCAGTTTAGGTAGCCCAGATACGCAGTATTTT,CASSLGSPDTQYF
NA,TRBJ2-3,NA,TRBV12-5,TGTGCTAGTGGACTAGATATCACAGATACGCAGTATTTT,CASGLDITDTQYF
TRBD2,TRBJ2-5,NA,TRBV4-2,TGTGCCAGCAGTCTGACCGGGACTAGCGGGGGGGGGTACCAAGAGACCCAGTACTTC,CASSLTGTSGGGYQETQYF
NA,TRBJ2-1,NA,TRBV19,TGTGCCAGTACTAAGATGGCGGCGCGTCCAGACGATGAGCAGTTCTTC,CASTKMAARPDDEQFF
TRBD2,TRBJ2-7,many,TRBV5-1,TGCGCCAGCAGCTTAAAGCTAGCGGGAGCACACGAGCAGTACTTC,CASSLKLAGAHEQYF
TRBD1,TRBJ2-5,NA,TRBV6-1,TGTGCCAGCAGTGAGCCAGGGGGCAATTCCCAAGAGACCCAGTACTTC,CASSEPGGNSQETQYF
NA,TRBJ1-5,NA,TRBV28,TGTGCCAGCAGTTTGATCGGACAGCATCAGCCCCAGCATTTT,CASSLIGQHQPQHF
TRBD1,TRBJ1-4,NA,TRBV7-9,TGTGCCAGCAGCTTGCTGACAGGGGGCGGAGAAAAACTGTTTTTT,CASSLLTGGGEKLFF
NA,TRBJ2-3,NA,TRBV7-8,TGTGCCAGCAGCTTAGAAGAGACAGATACGCAGTATTTT,CASSLEETDTQYF
NA,TRBJ1-2,NA,TRBV4-2,TGTGCCAGCAGCCAAGATAGCGGGGAGCCCCGGGGCTATGGCTACACCTTC,CASSQDSGEPRGYGYTF
TRBD1,TRBJ2-3,once,TRBV6-1,TGTGCCAGCAGTGAAGCGGCGGACAGGGGAGATACGCAGTATTTT,CASSEAADRGDTQYF
NA,TRBJ2-4,once,TRBV5-5,TGTGCCAGCAGCTCTTTTCCGGGGGCCAAAAACATTCAGTACTTC,CASSSFPGAKNIQYF
NA,TRBJ1-1,NA,TRBV19,TGTGCCAGTAGCCAGGTTCTTGCGTTCATCAACACTGAAGCTTTCTTT,CASSQVLAFINTEAFF
TRBD1,TRBJ2-7,NA,TRBV7-3,TGTGCCAGCAGCTTCGGACAGGGGGCGGTTGAGCAGTACTTC,CASSFGQGAVEQYF
NA,TRBJ2-3,once,TRBV20-1,TGCAGTGCTAGTAACCGGGCGGGGGCCTATTTT,CSASNRAGAYF
NA,TRBJ1-3,NA,TRBV19,TGTGCCAGTAGCCTCTCGCCCGGGGGAAACATATATTTT,CASSLSPGGNIYF
TRBD1,TRBJ2-7,NA,TRBV7-6,TGTGCCAGCAGCTTTCGACAGGGTCCATCGATCGCGGATAGGGAGCAGTACTTC,CASSFRQGPSIADREQYF
NA,TRBJ1-1,NA,TRBV7-8,TGTGCCAGCAGCTATAAGGTCAGGGAATATGTGAACACTGAAGCTTTCTTT,CASSYKVREYVNTEAFF
NA,TRBJ2-7,NA,TRBV6-5,TGTGCCAGCAGAAGTCGAACAAGCTCCTACGAGCAGTACTTC,CASRSRTSSYEQYF
TRBD2,TRBJ2-1,NA,TRBV10-3,TGTGCCATCAGGATGGGACTAGCGGTCGACAATGAGCAGTTCTTC,CAIRMGLAVDNEQFF
TRBD2,TRBJ2-5,once,TRBV9,TGTGCCAGCAGCGTAGGGGCTAGCGGATTTCAAGAGACCCAGTACTTC,CASSVGASGFQETQYF
NA,TRBJ1-3,NA,TRBV9,TGTGCCAGCAGCGTAGCCAGGAATGGAAACACCATATATTTT,CASSVARNGNTIYF
NA,TRBJ1-2,NA,TRBV14,TGTGCCAGCAGCCAAGGGTCTAACGCTAACTATGGCTACACCTTC,CASSQGSNANYGYTF
NA,TRBJ2-3,NA,TRBV19,TGTGCCAGTAGAATGGCTAGCACAGATACGCAGTATTTT,CASRMASTDTQYF
TRBD1,TRBJ2-7,NA,TRBV5-6,TGTGCCAGCAGCGGCTGGGGACAGGGCTACGAGCAGTACTTC,CASSGWGQGYEQYF
NA,TRBJ1-5,NA,TRBV19,TGTGCCAGTAGTATATGGGGGGAGAGCAATCAGCCCCAGCATTTT,CASSIWGESNQPQHF
TRBD2,TRBJ2-7,NA,TRBV7-2,TGTGCCAGCAGGCCTCTCAAAGCGGGAGTTCGATACGAGCAGTACTTC,CASRPLKAGVRYEQYF
NA,TRBJ1-2,NA,TRBV13,TGTGCCAGCAGCTTAGTTTCAGGGATGAAAGGCTACACCTTC,CASSLVSGMKGYTF
TRBD1,TRBJ1-3,NA,TRBV11-2,TGTGCCAGCAGCTCCGGGACAGACTCTGGAAACACCATATATTTT,CASSSGTDSGNTIYF
NA,TRBJ2-3,NA,TRBV6-5,TGTGCCAGCAGTCGGCCGGGACTGAGACCAGATACGCAGTATTTT,CASSRPGLRPDTQYF
NA,TRBJ1-6,NA,TRBV5-6,TGTGCCACCAAGGACACACAGAATTCACCCCTCCACTTT,CATKDTQNSPLHF
NA,TRBJ1-2,NA,TRBV7-9,TGTGCCAGCAGCTCAGATCGAACTACAGGGAACTATGGCTACACCTTC,CASSSDRTTGNYGYTF
NA,TRBJ1-3,NA,TRBV7-9,TGTGCCAGCAGCCAACAAGTCGCTGGCTCTGGAAACACCATATATTTT,CASSQQVAGSGNTIYF
TRBD1,TRBJ1-5,NA,TRBV19,TGTGCCAGTAGTTGGACAGGAGGCAATCAGCCCCAGCATTTT,CASSWTGGNQPQHF
NA,TRBJ2-1,NA,TRBV19,TGTGCCAGTACACAGGGTGTTAATGAGCAGTTCTTC,CASTQGVNEQFF
NA,TRBJ2-3,many,TRBV6-1,TGTGCCAGCAGCGGGATGGCGGCGAGCACAGATACGCAGTATTTT,CASSGMAASTDTQYF
TRBD2,TRBJ2-7,NA,TRBV6-5,TGTGCCAGCAGTAGGACTAGCGGAAACTACGAGCAGTACTTC,CASSRTSGNYEQYF
TRBD1,TRBJ1-3,once,TRBV11-2,TGTGCCAGCAGCCCCGGACAGGCTACTGGAAACACCATATATTTT,CASSPGQATGNTIYF
NA,TRBJ1-5,NA,TRBV7-2,TGTGCCAGCAGCGACACATTAGGTCAGCCCCAGCATTTT,CASSDTLGQPQHF
TRBD1,TRBJ2-3,NA,TRBV7-7,TGTGCCAGCAGCTTTCAGGGGGCAGATACGCAGTATTTT,CASSFQGADTQYF
TRBD1,TRBJ1-1,NA,TRBV28,TGTGCCAGCAGTGTCTCAGGGGGAAGCACTGAAGCTTTCTTT,CASSVSGGSTEAFF
NA,TRBJ2-3,NA,TRBV11-2,TGTGCCAGCAGCCACGCGGTCATTCGCTTCAACCCAAACACAGATACGCAGTATTTT,CASSHAVIRFNPNTDTQYF
NA,TRBJ2-2,NA,TRBV7-2,TGTGCCAGCAGCTTAGTTGCAGGGTTTATAGCCGGGGAGCTGTTTTTT,CASSLVAGFIAGELFF
NA,TRBJ1-1,NA,TRBV6-4,TGTGCCAGCAGTGTAGACAGTGGGGGCGTTGAAGCTTTCTTT,CASSVDSGGVEAFF
TRBD1,TRBJ1-1,NA,TRBV18,TGTGCCAGCTCACCGGGCCAGGGGGCGACTGAAGCTTTCTTT,CASSPGQGATEAFF
NA,TRBJ1-2,NA,TRBV14,TGTGCCAGCAGCCAAGTTTATAGCTATGGCTACACCTTC,CASSQVYSYGYTF
TRBD1,TRBJ2-2,NA,TRBV5-1,TGCGCCAGCAGCATTGAGGGACAGGGCACCGGGGAGCTGTTTTTT,CASSIEGQGTGELFF